One sample yielded the 28 T cell receptor beta chains listed below, sequenced in a study of T cells in Graves' hyperthyroidism and ophthalmopathy. The source material, RNA transcripts, was used to amplify TCR beta CDR3 regions. First-round RT-PCR with HTBI primers amplified the TCR CDR3 region. Each CDR3 protein gets one entry after TCRdb re-called the multiplex PCR reads with MiXCR. The table records hundreds of thousands of distinct CDR3 sequences, roughly 13% of them present only once. Material: blood. The source is a woman aged 40 to 55 with Graves' ophthalmopathy.

This chain links TRBV20-1 with TRBJ2-7, with D perhaps TRBD1 (6 bases). CDR1 DFQATT and CDR2 SNEGSKA come from the germline V gene (reference sequence). The CDR3 extends over 14 amino acids. V lost 6 bases and J 2 bases, leaving 17 bases between the germline ends. The CDR3 DNA sequence: TGCAGTGCGATAAGTACAGGGCGGGCCTACGAGCAGTACTTC. Translated, it gives CSAISTGRAYEQYF.

This chain joins TRBV5-1 and TRBJ1-2; D not resolved. V dropped 6 bases and J dropped 4 bases, with 16 bases sitting between them. CDR3 length: 14 amino acids. The germline CDR1 and CDR2 sequences are SGHRS and YFSETQ. CDR3 sequence (DNA): TGCGCCAGCAACGAAGGTACCGCTCTCTATGGCTACACCTTC. It translates to CASNEGTALYGYTF.

A few counts support this clonotype. The chain recombines TRBV15 with TRBJ1-3, with unresolved D. CDR1 LNHNV and CDR2 YYDKDF come from the germline V gene (reference sequence). This CDR3 is built from 16 residues. Trimming left V 5 bases short and J 2 bases short, with 16 bases between. CDR3 nucleotides: TGTGCCACCAGCTCCAGGCGGGAAAGGCCTGGAAACACCATATATTTT. Translation: CATSSRRERPGNTIYF.

In this sample, this clonotype turned up many times. CDR3 DNA: TGTGCCTGGAGTGGGCTAGCGGGAGTGGGTGAGCAGTTCTTC. It is translated as CAWSGLAGVGEQFF. V and J are TRBV30 and TRBJ2-1; 10 bases map to TRBD2. After removal of 1 base from V and 9 bases from J, the junction contained 6 bases not matched to a gene. The germline V gene encodes CDR1 GTSNPN and CDR2 SVGIG (reference sequence). The CDR3 loop spans 14 amino acids.

This clonotype was counted many times. This chain connects TRBV2 to TRBJ1-4; D is undetermined. Germline CDR1 SNHLY, CDR2 FYNNEI. The CDR3 runs 13 residues. V dropped 6 bases and J dropped 6 bases, with 11 bases sitting between them. In nucleotides, the CDR3 is TGTGCCAGCAGCCCTAAACGCTATGAAAAACTGTTTTTT. Translation: CASSPKRYEKLFF.

In nucleotides, the CDR3 is TGTGCCAGCAGCCATCTCCCTTTCGGGCTCCGCTCCTACAATGAGCAGTTCTTC. It specifies CASSHLPFGLRSYNEQFF. V is TRBV14 and J is TRBJ2-1; D call uncertain. With 3 bases removed from V and 0 bases from J, the gap between germline ends came to 18 bases. CDR3 size: 18 residues. The germline gives CDR1 SGHDN, CDR2 FVKESK.

This clonotype was counted a few times. The chain has TRBV18 and TRBJ1-6, with D unresolved. Per the germline V gene, CDR1 is KGHSH and CDR2 is LQKENI. This CDR3 is built from 15 residues. The V end lost 3 bases, the J end lost 7 bases, and 13 bases lay between the germline ends. The CDR3 DNA reads as TGTGCCAGCTCACCGGGGAGTTCCCTAAATTCACCCCTCCACTTT. Protein sequence: CASSPGSSLNSPLHF.

The chain has TRBV20-1 and TRBJ2-1; TRBD2 might be the D (5 bases). Germline V CDR1 and CDR2: DFQATT, SNEGSKA (reference sequence). This CDR3 spans 13 amino acids. In DNA form, the CDR3 reads TGCAGCGCTTTCGCTAGCAGATACAATGAGCAGTTCTTC. Its protein is CSAFASRYNEQFF.

This clonotype was picked up a small number of times. J is TRBJ2-7 and V is TRBV14; possibly TRBD2 for D (6 bases). CDR3 length: 14 residues. Trimming left V 1 base short and J 5 bases short, with 12 bases between. CDR1 is SGHDN and CDR2 is FVKESK in the germline V gene. In nucleotides, the CDR3 is TGTGCCAGCAGCCAAGGCCGGGGGATCGACGAGCAGTACTTC. The encoded protein is CASSQGRGIDEQYF.

The table lists this clonotype with a few counts. The chain joins TRBV25-1 to TRBJ1-5; unclear D gene. CDR3 length equals 13 residues. Looked up from germline, CDR1 is MGHDK and CDR2 is SYGVNS. The V end lost 10 bases, the J end lost 5 bases, and 15 bases lay between the germline ends. The CDR3 region is CATKGGLDQPQHF. CDR3 DNA sequence: TGTGCCACCAAGGGAGGGTTAGATCAGCCCCAGCATTTT.

This chain connects TRBV15 to TRBJ1-1; D is uncertain. Per germline, CDR1 LNHNV and CDR2 YYDKDF (reference sequence). This CDR3 comprises 15 residues. Trimming stripped 3 bases from V and 0 bases from J, with 11 bases between. The CDR3, as DNA: TGTGCCACCAGCAGCCTTGGGGAATTGAACACTGAAGCTTTCTTT. Translation gives CATSSLGELNTEAFF.

This clonotype was observed many times. The J gene is TRBJ2-7, the V gene TRBV6-5; perhaps TRBD2 as D (5 bases). The germline V gene has CDR1 MNHEY and CDR2 SVGAGI. Trimming stripped 0 bases from V and 2 bases from J, with 11 bases between. The CDR3 sequence is 15 residues long. CDR3 DNA sequence: TGTGCCAGCAGTTACTCCCAGGACGGGACCTACGAGCAGTACTTC. It is translated as CASSYSQDGTYEQYF.

This clonotype came up many times. J is TRBJ2-2 and V is TRBV24-1, with unresolved D. The CDR3 runs to 14 residues. In germline, CDR1 is KGHDR, CDR2 SFDVKD. The V end lost 7 bases, the J end lost 3 bases, and 11 bases lay between the germline ends. The CDR3: CATRAQTDTGELFF. In DNA form, the CDR3 reads TGTGCCACCAGAGCCCAGACTGACACCGGGGAGCTGTTTTTT.

The chain joins TRBV10-2 to TRBJ1-2; the D gene is possibly TRBD1 (5 bases). V gave up 0 bases and J gave up 1 base, with 12 bases separating them. The CDR3 has 16 amino acids. CDR1 WSHSY and CDR2 SAAADI come from the germline V gene. CDR3 in amino acids: CASSESSGHYNYGYTF. In DNA, the CDR3 is TGCGCCAGCAGTGAGTCGAGTGGACACTATAACTATGGCTACACCTTC.

This clonotype was detected ten times or more. V gene TRBV28 combines with J gene TRBJ1-1; possible D gene TRBD1, 6 bases. CDR3 length equals 14 residues. V dropped 8 bases and J dropped 5 bases, with 18 bases sitting between them. Germline V CDR1 and CDR2: MDHEN, SYDVKM. The CDR3 is CASQQGGARTEAFF. The CDR3 nucleotides read TGTGCCAGCCAGCAAGGGGGGGCGCGTACTGAAGCTTTCTTT.

V gene TRBV7-9 combines with J gene TRBJ1-1; possibly TRBD1 for D (5 bases). The ends were cut back, 6 bases at V and 0 bases at J, with 14 bases in the middle. There are 15 residues in the CDR3. The germline V gene has CDR1 SEHNR and CDR2 FQNEAQ (reference sequence). CDR3 in amino acids: CASSPGWGVNTEAFF. CDR3 sequence (DNA): TGTGCCAGCAGTCCAGGGTGGGGGGTGAACACTGAAGCTTTCTTT.

This clonotype came up many times. The chain employs TRBV28 and TRBJ2-1, with TRBD1 matching 11 bases. Looked up from germline, CDR1 is MDHEN and CDR2 is SYDVKM. The CDR3 contains 16 residues. The ends lost 0 bases at V and 7 bases at J; junction bases unmatched: 5. CDR3 sequence (DNA): TGTGCCAGCAGTTTATGGCCTCGGGACAGGGGGAATGAGCAGTTCTTC. Its protein product is CASSLWPRDRGNEQFF.

CDR3 residues: CASSQVGGANVLTF. Here the CDR3 DNA reads TGTGCCAGCAGCCAAGTTGGCGGGGCCAACGTCCTGACTTTC. This chain uses TRBV14 with TRBJ2-6; no definite D call. Trimming removed 1 base from V and 4 bases from J, with 5 bases in between. This CDR3 contains 14 residues. Germline loops: CDR1 SGHDN, CDR2 FVKESK.

The chain combines TRBV2 with TRBJ2-3; TRBD2 aligns across 8 bases. The CDR3 has 14 residues. Trimming took 6 bases from V and 2 from J; bases not matched to a gene: 4. Germline V lookup: CDR1 SNHLY, CDR2 FYNNEI. The CDR3 loop is CASRAGDTTDTQYF. CDR3 DNA: TGTGCCAGCAGAGCGGGGGACACCACAGATACGCAGTATTTT. Complete variable domain (other parts from reference TRBV2 and TRBJ2-3): EPEVTQTPSHQVTQMGQEVILRCVPISNHLYFYWYRQILGQKVEFLVSFYNNEISEKSEIFDDQFSVERPDGSNFTLKIRSTKLEDSAMYFCASRAGDTTDTQYFGPGTRLTVL.

This clonotype was recorded many times. This chain joins TRBV19 and TRBJ1-5; 11 bases agree with TRBD1. Germline V gene lookup returns CDR1 LNHDA and CDR2 SQIVND (reference sequence). The V gene end was trimmed by 6 bases and the J gene end by 7 bases; junction bases not matched to a gene: 8. The CDR3 loop spans 15 amino acids. CDR3 loop: CASSGQGALGQPQHF. DNA for the CDR3: TGTGCCAGTAGCGGACAGGGGGCCTTGGGGCAGCCCCAGCATTTT. The variable domain in full, completed from reference TRBV19 and TRBJ1-5, reads DGGITQSPKYLFRKEGQNVTLSCEQNLNHDAMYWYRQDPGQGLRLIYYSQIVNDFQKGDIAEGYSVSREKKESFPLTVTSAQKNPTAFYLCASSGQGALGQPQHFGDGTRLSIL.

This clonotype appeared once. The V and J genes are TRBV18 and TRBJ2-4, with D tentatively TRBD2 (5 bases). The assigned J gene may be wrong: the sequence end matches TRBJ2-1 better. This CDR3 is 14 amino acids long. Per germline, CDR1 KGHSH and CDR2 LQKENI. The CDR3: CASSPPSTGIIQFF. The CDR3, as DNA: TGTGCCAGCTCACCCCCCTCCACGGGGATAATTCAGTTCTTC.

J is TRBJ1-2 and V is TRBV5-1; weak D call: TRBD1 (5 bases). From germline, CDR1 is SGHRS and CDR2 YFSETQ. The CDR3 consists of 15 residues. Trimming stripped 0 bases from V and 6 bases from J, with 15 bases between. The CDR3 DNA is TGCGCCAGCAGCTTGGCCCCAGGGTCCCTCGATGGCTACACCTTC. This encodes CASSLAPGSLDGYTF.

This clonotype was counted many times. This chain uses TRBV27 with TRBJ2-7; possibly TRBD1 for D (6 bases). Between the trimmed V and J ends, which lost 4 bases and 2 bases, there was a span of 12 bases. The CDR3 loop spans 14 amino acids. Germline V gene data show CDR1 as MNHEY and CDR2 as SMNVEV (reference sequence). The DNA for the CDR3 is TGTGCCAGCAGTTCAGGGACATCCCCCTACGAGCAGTACTTC. This translates into CASSSGTSPYEQYF.

This clonotype was seen repeatedly, ten times or more. The V gene is TRBV6-5, the J gene TRBJ2-7; D tentatively fits TRBD1 or TRBD2 (5 bases each). The CDR3 has 19 residues. Germline V gives CDR1 MNHEY, CDR2 SVGAGI. V lost 0 bases to trimming and J lost 3 bases, with 24 bases between them. The CDR3 nucleotides read TGTGCCAGCAGTTACTCGAGGGCGGAAGACGGGACCTCCCGCTACGAGCAGTACTTC. This encodes CASSYSRAEDGTSRYEQYF.

DNA of the CDR3: TGTGCCAGCAGTTCCGGGACTAGCTACAATGAGCAGTTCTTC. The encoded protein is CASSSGTSYNEQFF. The V and J genes are TRBV12-3 or TRBV12-4 and TRBJ2-1; 8 positions match TRBD2. The trim removed 4 bases at V and 3 bases at J, leaving 2 bases unmatched. There are 14 residues in the CDR3.

This clonotype was observed a handful of times. The V call is TRBV20-1, the J call TRBJ2-1, with D unresolved. This CDR3 is 14 amino acids long. Germline CDR1 is DFQATT and CDR2 is SNEGSKA (reference sequence). Trimming took 6 bases from V and 8 from J, leaving 20 bases between them. CDR3 sequence: CSAPDLLKDDEQFF. DNA of the CDR3: TGCAGTGCCCCGGACCTCCTAAAGGACGATGAGCAGTTCTTC.

This clonotype was found a few times. This chain uses TRBV27 with TRBJ1-2; 7 bases are a match to TRBD1. The germline CDR1 and CDR2 sequences are MNHEY and SMNVEV (reference sequence). J gave up 4 bases and V 2 bases, and 4 bases lay outside the gene matches. The CDR3 contains 14 residues. The CDR3 sequence is CASSLARTGYGYTF. In DNA, the CDR3 is TGTGCCAGCAGTTTAGCCAGGACAGGCTATGGCTACACCTTC.

In this sample, this clonotype turned up many times. The rearrangement joins TRBV6-2 or TRBV6-3 to TRBJ1-1; D gene unclear. The CDR3 totals 15 residues. Trimming cost V 2 bases and J 1 base, with 11 bases left between them. Germline CDR1 is MNHEY and CDR2 is SVGEGT. The CDR3 region is CASSYGGVRNTEAFF. The CDR3 DNA reads TGTGCCAGCAGTTACGGTGGGGTGAGGAACACTGAAGCTTTCTTT.